A single sample gave rise to the 5 T cell receptor beta chains below, sequenced in a study of shared clonotypes between healthy human individuals. Positively selected for CCR7, the CD45RO-negative cells used as naive CD8 cells excluded terminally differentiated effector memory CD45RA+ cells. TCRdb's copy holds only in-frame clones and misses some; the assay was immunoSEQ multiplex PCR. The repertoire holds millions of clones, with 93% as singletons. Sample: naive CD8+ T cells from PBMCs. Receptors were obtained from a man aged 18 to 35 in good health. Some clones in this sample may be carry-over from other donors' samples.

V and J are TRBV11-2 and TRBJ2-1; a weak D match, TRBD1 (6 bases). Trimming took 6 bases from V and 4 from J, leaving 22 bases between them. The CDR3 loop spans 17 amino acids. From germline, CDR1 is SGHAT and CDR2 FQNNGV. CDR3 protein: CASSHKLDSLIYNEQFF. The CDR3 DNA reads TGTGCCAGCAGTCATAAATTGGACAGCCTGATTTACAATGAGCAGTTCTTC.

This chain joins TRBV4-1 and TRBJ2-2; D not certain. The germline V and J ends were trimmed by 2 bases and 7 bases, with 17 bases remaining between them. The CDR3 is made up of 16 amino acids. The germline CDR1 and CDR2 sequences are MGHRA and YSYEKL. The chain's CDR3 is CASSQRDLLGNGELFF. In DNA, the CDR3 is TGCGCCAGCAGCCAAAGGGATTTGTTGGGGAACGGGGAGCTGTTTTTT.

This chain connects TRBV27 to TRBJ1-2, with a tentative D call TRBD1 (5 bases). This CDR3 is 15 amino acids long. The germline V gene encodes CDR1 MNHEY and CDR2 SMNVEV (reference sequence). With 8 bases removed from V and 1 base from J, the gap between germline ends came to 17 bases. In DNA, the CDR3 is TGTGCCAGCGGGGGGGGGACGAGAGTTAACTATGGCTACACCTTC. Its protein is CASGGGTRVNYGYTF.

The V and J genes are TRBV21-1 and TRBJ2-7. TRBV21-1 is reported as a pseudogene. This CDR3 has 17 amino acids. The CDR3 bases are TGTGCCAGCAGTCATCCTGTCGGGGACCCGCTGTCCTACGAGCAGTACTTC. It yields the protein CASSHPVGDPLSYEQYF.

V is TRBV13 and J is TRBJ2-7, with a tentative D call TRBD1 (6 bases). This CDR3 has 15 residues. Trimming cost V 5 bases and J 3 bases, with 17 bases left between them. In germline, CDR1 is PRHDT, CDR2 FYEKMQ (reference sequence). Here the CDR3 reads CASSGPGHSIYEQYF. DNA of the CDR3: TGTGCCAGCAGCGGGCCGGGACATTCCATCTACGAGCAGTACTTC.